This TCR beta chain originates from a study of T-cell reconstitution after alpha-beta-depleted transplantation in children. Using unique molecular identifiers, the investigators prepared the TCRbeta library. MiXCR, applied by TCRdb to the PCR reads, yields one record per CDR3 protein. The sample contains about 540,000 distinct CDR3 sequences, about 18% of which appear only once. Trimming took 0 bases from V and 7 from J; bases not matched to a gene: 6. CDR1 is MNHEY and CDR2 is SMNVEV in the germline V gene (reference sequence). The CDR3 is made up of 14 amino acids. This TCR was recovered from a human donor who donated a stem cell graft to a child with acute lymphoblastic leukemia. The sequences come from PBMCs from the stem cell graft donor, collected from the stem cell graft. This sequence joins TRBV27 and TRBJ2-7; 7 bases agree with TRBD1. CDR3 DNA sequence: TGTGCCAGCAGTTTATCGGACAGGCGGTGGGAGCAGTACTTC. Its translation: CASSLSDRRWEQYF.